The TCR beta chain described here comes from a study of molecular identifiers for immune sequencing clone quantification. Naive CD8 T cells were picked out by sorting for CD8+CD4-CCR7+CD45RA+. In regard to this clonotype: Its antigen is unknown.

Trimming shortened V by 6 bases and J by 0 bases, and 11 bases separated the two germline ends. Germline V gene lookup returns CDR1 SNHLY and CDR2 FYNNEI. The CDR3 extends over 15 amino acids. Regarding the study as a whole: Barcodes shared by identical TCR molecules could lead to underestimated sizes of highly expanded clones.

TCRdb used MiXCR to reprocess the PCR reads, holding one entry per CDR3 protein. The sample lists around 40,000 distinct CDR3 sequences; approximately 20% were seen once. This clonotype originated in a human donor in good health. Some libraries in this study had Jurkat cell RNA spiked in. Sequenced sample: naive CD8+ T cells from blood, with Jurkat cell RNA spiked in. The sample's subset: FACS-sorted CD8+CD4-CCR7+CD45RA+ naive T cells. The rearrangement uses TRBV2 and TRBJ2-2; D call uncertain. The CDR3 reads CASRISETNTGELFF. DNA for the CDR3: TGTGCCAGCAGAATTTCCGAGACGAACACCGGGGAGCTGTTTTTT.